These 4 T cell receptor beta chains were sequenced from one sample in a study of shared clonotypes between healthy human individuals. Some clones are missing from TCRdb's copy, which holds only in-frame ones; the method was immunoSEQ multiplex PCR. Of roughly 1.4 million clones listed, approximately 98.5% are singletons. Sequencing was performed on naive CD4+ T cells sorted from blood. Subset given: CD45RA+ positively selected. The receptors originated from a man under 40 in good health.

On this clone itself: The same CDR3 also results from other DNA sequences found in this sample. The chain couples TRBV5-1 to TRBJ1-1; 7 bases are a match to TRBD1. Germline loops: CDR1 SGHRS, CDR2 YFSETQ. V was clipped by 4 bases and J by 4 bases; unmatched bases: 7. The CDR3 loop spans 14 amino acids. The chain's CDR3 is CASSPQGGGTEAFF. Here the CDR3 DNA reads TGCGCCAGCAGCCCCCAGGGGGGTGGCACTGAAGCTTTCTTT.

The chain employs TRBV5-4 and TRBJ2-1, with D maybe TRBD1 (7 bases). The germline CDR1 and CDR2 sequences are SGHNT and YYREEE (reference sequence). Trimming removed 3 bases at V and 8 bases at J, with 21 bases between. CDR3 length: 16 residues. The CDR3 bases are TGTGCCAGCAGCTGGACCGTGACAGGGAGGCGTTATGAGCAGTTCTTC. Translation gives CASSWTVTGRRYEQFF.

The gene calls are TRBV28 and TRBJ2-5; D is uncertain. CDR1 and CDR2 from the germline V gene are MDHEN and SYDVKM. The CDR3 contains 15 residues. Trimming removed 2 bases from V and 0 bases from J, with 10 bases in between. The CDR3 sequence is CASSLEASYQETQYF. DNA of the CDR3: TGTGCCAGCAGTTTAGAAGCTTCGTACCAAGAGACCCAGTACTTC.

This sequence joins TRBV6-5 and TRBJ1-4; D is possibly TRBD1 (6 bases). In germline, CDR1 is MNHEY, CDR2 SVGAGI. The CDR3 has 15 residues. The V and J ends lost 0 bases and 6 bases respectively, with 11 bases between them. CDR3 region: CASSYSGGRDEKLFF. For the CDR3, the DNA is TGTGCCAGCAGTTACTCGGGGGGGCGGGATGAAAAACTGTTTTTT.